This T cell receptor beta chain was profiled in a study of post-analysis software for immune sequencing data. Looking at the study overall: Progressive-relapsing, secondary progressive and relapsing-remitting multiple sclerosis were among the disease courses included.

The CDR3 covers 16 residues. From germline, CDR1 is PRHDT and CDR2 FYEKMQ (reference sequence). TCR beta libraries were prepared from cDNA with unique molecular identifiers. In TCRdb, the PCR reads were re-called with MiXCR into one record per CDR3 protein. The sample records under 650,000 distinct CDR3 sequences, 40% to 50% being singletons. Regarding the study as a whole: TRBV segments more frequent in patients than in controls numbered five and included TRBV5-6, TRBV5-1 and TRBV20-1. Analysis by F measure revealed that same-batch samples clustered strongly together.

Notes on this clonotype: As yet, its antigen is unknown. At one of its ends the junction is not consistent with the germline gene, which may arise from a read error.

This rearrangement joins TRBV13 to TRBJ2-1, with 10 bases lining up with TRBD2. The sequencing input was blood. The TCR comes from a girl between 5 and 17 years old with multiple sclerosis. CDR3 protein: CTSSTKAGGLHNEQFF. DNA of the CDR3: TGTACCAGCAGCACAAAAGCGGGAGGGCTTCACAATGAGCAGTTCTTC.